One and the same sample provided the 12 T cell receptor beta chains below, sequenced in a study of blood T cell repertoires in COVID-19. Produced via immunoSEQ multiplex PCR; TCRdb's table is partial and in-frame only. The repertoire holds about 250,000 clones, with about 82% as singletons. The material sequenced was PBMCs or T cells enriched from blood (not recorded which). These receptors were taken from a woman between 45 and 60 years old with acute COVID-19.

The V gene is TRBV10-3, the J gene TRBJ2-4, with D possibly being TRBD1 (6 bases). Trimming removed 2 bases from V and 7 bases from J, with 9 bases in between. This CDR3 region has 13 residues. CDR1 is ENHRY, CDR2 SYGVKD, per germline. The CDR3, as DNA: TGTGCCATCAGTGAGATGCAGGGGAACATTCAGTACTTC. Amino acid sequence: CAISEMQGNIQYF.

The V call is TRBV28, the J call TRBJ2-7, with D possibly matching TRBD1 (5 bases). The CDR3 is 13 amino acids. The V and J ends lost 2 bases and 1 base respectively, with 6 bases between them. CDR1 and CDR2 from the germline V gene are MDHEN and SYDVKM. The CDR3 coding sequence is TGTGCCAGCAGTTTAAGGGGATCCTACGAGCAGTACTTC. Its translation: CASSLRGSYEQYF.

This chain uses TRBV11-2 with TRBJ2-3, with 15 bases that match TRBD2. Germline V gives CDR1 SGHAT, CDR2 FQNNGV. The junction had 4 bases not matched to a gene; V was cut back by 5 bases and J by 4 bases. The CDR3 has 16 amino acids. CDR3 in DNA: TGTGCCAGCAGCAGGGGACTAGCGGGGGGAGCAGATACGCAGTATTTT. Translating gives CASSRGLAGGADTQYF.

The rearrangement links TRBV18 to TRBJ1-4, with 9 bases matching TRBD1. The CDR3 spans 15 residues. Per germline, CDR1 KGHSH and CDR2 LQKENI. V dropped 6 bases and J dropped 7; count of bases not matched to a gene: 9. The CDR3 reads CASSPGQGETEKLFF. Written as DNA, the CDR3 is TGTGCCAGCTCCCCGGGACAGGGTGAGACTGAAAAACTGTTTTTT.

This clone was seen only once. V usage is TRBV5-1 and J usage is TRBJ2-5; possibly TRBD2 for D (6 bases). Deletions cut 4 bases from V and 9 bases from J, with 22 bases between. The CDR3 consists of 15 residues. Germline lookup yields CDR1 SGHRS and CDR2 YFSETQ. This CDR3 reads CASSPVAQEAGSQYF. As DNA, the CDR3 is TGCGCCAGCAGCCCAGTAGCCCAGGAGGCGGGGTCCCAGTACTTC.

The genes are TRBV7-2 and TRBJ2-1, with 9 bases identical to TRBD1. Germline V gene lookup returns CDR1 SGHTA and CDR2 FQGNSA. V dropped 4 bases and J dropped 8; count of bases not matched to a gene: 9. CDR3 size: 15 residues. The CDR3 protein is CASSSGQGKGYEQFF. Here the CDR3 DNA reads TGTGCCAGCAGCTCGGGACAGGGAAAAGGTTATGAGCAGTTCTTC.

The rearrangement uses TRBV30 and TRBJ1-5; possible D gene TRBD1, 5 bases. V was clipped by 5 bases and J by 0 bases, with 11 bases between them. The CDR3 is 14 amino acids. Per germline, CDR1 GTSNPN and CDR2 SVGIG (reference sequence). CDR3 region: CAWADSNSNQPQHF. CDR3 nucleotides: TGTGCCTGGGCTGACAGCAATAGCAATCAGCCCCAGCATTTT.

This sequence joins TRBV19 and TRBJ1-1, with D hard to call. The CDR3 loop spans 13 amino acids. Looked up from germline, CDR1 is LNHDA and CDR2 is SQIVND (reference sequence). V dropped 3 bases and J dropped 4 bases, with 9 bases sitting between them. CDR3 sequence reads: CASSIAAGTEAFF. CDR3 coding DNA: TGTGCCAGTAGTATCGCCGCGGGCACTGAAGCTTTCTTT. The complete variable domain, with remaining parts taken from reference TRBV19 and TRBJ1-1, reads DGGITQSPKYLFRKEGQNVTLSCEQNLNHDAMYWYRQDPGQGLRLIYYSQIVNDFQKGDIAEGYSVSREKKESFPLTVTSAQKNPTAFYLCASSIAAGTEAFFGQGTRLTVV.

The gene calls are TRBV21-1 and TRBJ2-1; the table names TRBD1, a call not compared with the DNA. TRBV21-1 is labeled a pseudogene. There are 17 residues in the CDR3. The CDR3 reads CASSKGIPGRLYNEQFF. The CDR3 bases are TGTGCCAGCAGCAAAGGAATCCCAGGGCGGTTATACAATGAGCAGTTCTTC.

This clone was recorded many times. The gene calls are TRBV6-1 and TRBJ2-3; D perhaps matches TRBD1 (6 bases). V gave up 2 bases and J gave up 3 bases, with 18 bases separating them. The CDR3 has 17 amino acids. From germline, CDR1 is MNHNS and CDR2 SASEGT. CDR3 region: CASSEQPGQFGTDTQYF. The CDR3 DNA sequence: TGTGCCAGCAGTGAACAACCCGGACAGTTCGGAACAGATACGCAGTATTTT.

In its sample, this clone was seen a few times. The CDR3 sequence is CASSLDQGLDTEAFF. The CDR3 DNA follows: TGTGCCAGCAGCTTAGATCAGGGGTTAGACACTGAAGCTTTCTTT. The chain is built from TRBV11-3 and TRBJ1-1, with D maybe TRBD1 (6 bases). V was clipped by 0 bases and J by 3 bases, with 11 bases between them. CDR3 length: 15 amino acids. Germline loops: CDR1 SGHNT, CDR2 YENEEA.

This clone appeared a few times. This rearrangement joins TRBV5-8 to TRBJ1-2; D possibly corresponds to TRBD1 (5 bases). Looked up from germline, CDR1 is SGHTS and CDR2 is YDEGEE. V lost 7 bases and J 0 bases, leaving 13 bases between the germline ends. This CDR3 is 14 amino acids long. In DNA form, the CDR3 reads TGTGCCAGCTCTAAGACAGTATCTAACTATGGCTACACCTTC. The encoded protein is CASSKTVSNYGYTF.